Listed here are 9 T cell receptor beta chains from one sample, sequenced in a study of T cells in localized non-small cell lung cancer. Libraries were prepared by immunoSEQ multiplex PCR; TCRdb keeps only in-frame clonotypes and omits some of them. The data show fewer than 90,000 clones, about three quarters seen once. The starting material was PBMCs, obtained before any cancer treatment. All receptors derive from a man between 40 and 75 years old with stage II squamous cell lung carcinoma.

The chain employs TRBV27 and TRBJ1-1; no definite D call. CDR3 length: 14 amino acids. Deletions cut 6 bases from V and 1 base from J, with 12 bases between. Germline CDR1 MNHEY, CDR2 SMNVEV (reference sequence). The CDR3, as DNA: TGTGCCAGCAGATGGACGCAGACGAACACTGAAGCTTTCTTT. As protein: CASRWTQTNTEAFF.

The V call is TRBV28, the J call TRBJ2-1; D is unclear. Trimming left V 6 bases short and J 4 bases short, with 10 bases between. CDR3 length: 13 residues. Per the germline V gene, CDR1 is MDHEN and CDR2 is SYDVKM. CDR3 in DNA: TGTGCCAGCAGATCCTCTGGGTACAATGAGCAGTTCTTC. This sequence encodes CASRSSGYNEQFF.

Here the CDR3 DNA reads TGTGCCATTTCTAGCACGCCCCCCGGGGAGACCCAGTACTTC. Its protein product is CAISSTPPGETQYF. The chain employs TRBV10-3 and TRBJ2-5, with D possibly TRBD2 on 5 matching bases. The CDR3 extends over 14 amino acids. Germline CDR1 reads ENHRY; CDR2 reads SYGVKD. The V gene lost 9 bases and the J gene lost 5 bases, with 19 bases spanning the gap.

The genes are TRBV5-1 and TRBJ2-7; a weak D match, TRBD2 (5 bases). The V end lost 0 bases, the J end lost 0 bases, and 10 bases lay between the germline ends. CDR1 and CDR2 from the germline V gene are SGHRS and YFSETQ. The CDR3 has 15 residues. CDR3 region: CASSLATGSSYEQYF. The DNA for the CDR3 is TGCGCCAGCAGCTTGGCCACGGGGAGCTCCTACGAGCAGTACTTC.

The V call is TRBV28, the J call TRBJ2-3; the match to TRBD2 covers 9 bases. The CDR3 sequence is 19 residues long. V lost 5 bases, J lost 0 bases, and 15 bases stayed unmatched. Germline values: CDR1 MDHEN, CDR2 SYDVKM. For the CDR3, the DNA is TGTGCCAGCAGTCCCTCGATTGGGGCTAGCGGGGTTAGCACAGATACGCAGTATTTT. Translated: CASSPSIGASGVSTDTQYF.

The chain joins TRBV6-5 to TRBJ2-1, with 13 bases identical to TRBD2. This CDR3 has 16 residues. From germline, CDR1 is MNHEY and CDR2 SVGAGI. V was pared by 0 bases and J by 7 bases, with 3 bases of the junction left unmatched. The CDR3 sequence: CASSYSEGLAGNEQFF. DNA for the CDR3: TGTGCCAGCAGTTACTCGGAGGGACTAGCGGGGAATGAGCAGTTCTTC.

In nucleotides, the CDR3 is TGCGCCAGCAGCCAGACAGGTCTGGGGGACATTCAGTACTTC. Translating it yields CASSQTGLGDIQYF. The V gene is TRBV5-1, the J gene TRBJ2-4; possibly TRBD1 for D (6 bases). Germline CDR1 reads SGHRS; CDR2 reads YFSETQ. This CDR3 region has 14 residues. V was clipped by 4 bases and J by 8 bases, with 16 bases between them.

The genes are TRBV5-4 and TRBJ1-4; D is ambiguous. CDR1 is SGHNT and CDR2 is YYREEE in the germline V gene (reference sequence). The CDR3 totals 16 residues. Trimming took 0 bases from V and 4 from J, leaving 13 bases between them. The CDR3 DNA reads as TGTGCCAGCAGCTTGGGGGCCGGAGCTATTAATGAAAAACTGTTTTTT. The encoded protein is CASSLGAGAINEKLFF. The full variable domain, in which reference TRBV5-4 and TRBJ1-4 provide the parts outside the CDR3, is ETGVTQSPTHLIKTRGQQVTLRCSSQSGHNTVSWYQQALGQGPQFIFQYYREEENGRGNFPPRFSGLQFPNYSSELNVNALELDDSALYLCASSLGAGAINEKLFFGSGTQLSVL.

V and J are TRBV7-8 and TRBJ2-5; 7 bases match TRBD2. Trimming cost V 5 bases and J 1 base; bases outside gene matches: 10. The CDR3 totals 16 residues. CDR1 and CDR2 from the germline V gene are SGHVS and FQNEAQ. The CDR3 loop reads CASSDFAGGTQETQYF. The CDR3 DNA is TGTGCCAGCAGCGACTTCGCCGGGGGGACCCAAGAGACCCAGTACTTC.